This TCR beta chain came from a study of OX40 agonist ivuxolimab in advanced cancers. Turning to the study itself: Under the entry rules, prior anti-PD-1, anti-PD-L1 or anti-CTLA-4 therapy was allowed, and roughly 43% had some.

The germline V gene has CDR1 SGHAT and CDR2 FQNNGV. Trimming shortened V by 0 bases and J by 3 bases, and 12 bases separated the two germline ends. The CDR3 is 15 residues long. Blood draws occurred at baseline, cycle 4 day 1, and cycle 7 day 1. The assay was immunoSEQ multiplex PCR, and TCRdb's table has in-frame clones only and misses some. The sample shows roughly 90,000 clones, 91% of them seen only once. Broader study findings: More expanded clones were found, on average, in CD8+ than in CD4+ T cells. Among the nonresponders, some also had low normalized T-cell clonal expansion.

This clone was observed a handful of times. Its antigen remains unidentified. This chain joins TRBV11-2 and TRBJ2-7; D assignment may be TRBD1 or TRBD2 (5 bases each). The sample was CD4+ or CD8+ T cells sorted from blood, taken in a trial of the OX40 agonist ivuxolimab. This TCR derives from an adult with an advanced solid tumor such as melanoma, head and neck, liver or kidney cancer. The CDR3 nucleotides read TGTGCCAGCAGCTTAGATTTCGGGGCTGGCTACGAGCAGTACTTC. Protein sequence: CASSLDFGAGYEQYF. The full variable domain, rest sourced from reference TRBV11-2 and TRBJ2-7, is EAGVAQSPRYKIIEKRQSVAFWCNPISGHATLYWYQQILGQGPKLLIQFQNNGVVDDSQLPKDRFSAERLKGVDSTLKIQPAKLEDSAVYLCASSLDFGAGYEQYFGPGTRLTVT.